A single sample is the source of the 29 T cell receptor beta chains below, sequenced in a study of CD8+ T cells in alopecia areata. Extraction and reverse transcription of RNA yielded cDNA as the sequencing template. Clones were read by immunoSEQ multiplex PCR, and TCRdb kept only the in-frame ones, dropping some. The sample records about 210,000 clones, around two fifths being singletons. Noted treatment: oral pan-JAK inhibitor, 5-10 mg twice daily. This specimen consisted of CD4+ T cells sorted from blood, obtained at approximately week 36, from a patient treated with tofacitinib. These receptors all come from a human donor with alopecia areata.

This clone was counted a few times. The chain links TRBV30 to TRBJ2-5; no reliable D call. V lost 1 base and J 10 bases, leaving 10 bases between the germline ends. This CDR3 is built from 11 residues. Germline CDR1 reads GTSNPN; CDR2 reads SVGIG (reference sequence). Here the CDR3 reads CAWSELDVQYF. Written as DNA, the CDR3 is TGTGCCTGGAGTGAGTTGGACGTCCAGTACTTC.

This clone was seen just once. This rearrangement joins TRBV29-1 to TRBJ2-7; D perhaps matches TRBD1 (5 bases). The germline V gene encodes CDR1 SQVTM and CDR2 ANQGSEA. V lost 4 bases and J 4 bases, leaving 17 bases between the germline ends. The CDR3 totals 14 residues. CDR3 sequence: CSVAMGRTSYEQYF. Here the CDR3 DNA reads TGCAGCGTTGCGATGGGGCGGACGTCTTACGAGCAGTACTTC.

The DNA for the CDR3 is TGTGCCAGCAGCGGCCCGGGGACAGGGACCTACGAGCAGTACTTC. It translates to CASSGPGTGTYEQYF. This chain connects TRBV2 to TRBJ2-7, with 9 bases identical to TRBD1. The germline V gene has CDR1 SNHLY and CDR2 FYNNEI. V trimming: 6 bases; J trimming: 2 bases; junction bases outside the gene matches: 8. The CDR3 totals 15 residues.

This clone was recorded once. The chain joins TRBV2 to TRBJ2-7; TRBD2 matches at 11 bases. Germline assignment: CDR1 SNHLY and CDR2 FYNNEI. The J segment lost 4 bases and the V segment lost 6 bases, leaving 8 bases of the junction unmatched. The CDR3 has 15 amino acids. The CDR3 sequence: CASRKLAGESYEQYF. DNA of the CDR3: TGTGCCAGCAGGAAACTAGCGGGAGAATCGTACGAGCAGTACTTC.

This chain links TRBV5-1 with TRBJ2-1; 12 bases match TRBD2. The CDR3 runs to 15 residues. CDR1 and CDR2 (germline): SGHRS, YFSETQ. Trimming removed 6 bases from V and 7 bases from J; junction bases left unmatched: 8. This CDR3 is CASTPLAGGPNEQFF. CDR3 nucleotide sequence: TGCGCCAGCACTCCGCTAGCGGGAGGGCCAAATGAGCAGTTCTTC.

V gene TRBV5-1 combines with J gene TRBJ2-4, with TRBD2 matching over 7 bases. V lost 4 bases, J lost 8 bases, and 15 bases stayed unmatched. CDR3 length: 16 residues. The germline gives CDR1 SGHRS, CDR2 YFSETQ. The DNA of the CDR3 is TGCGCCAGCAGCATTGGGACCCGGGAGGAGTACGACATTCAGTACTTC. Its translation: CASSIGTREEYDIQYF.

This chain connects TRBV7-2 to TRBJ2-4; no firm D call. The CDR3 runs 16 residues. With 5 bases removed from V and 0 bases from J, the gap between germline ends came to 14 bases. Germline CDR1 reads SGHTA; CDR2 reads FQGNSA. This CDR3 is CASSEIGIKAKNIQYF. The CDR3 coding sequence is TGTGCCAGCAGCGAAATAGGTATCAAAGCCAAAAACATTCAGTACTTC.

The CDR3 here is CSGRTDENSPLHF. The DNA of the CDR3 is TGCAGCGGGAGGACAGACGAGAATTCACCCCTCCACTTT. The chain combines TRBV29-1 with TRBJ1-6; TRBD1 is a possible D gene (6 bases). The V gene's germline CDR1 is SQVTM and CDR2 ANQGSEA. Trimming pared 7 bases from V and 7 bases from J, leaving 14 bases between. This CDR3 spans 13 amino acids.

The genes are TRBV6-1 and TRBJ1-2; D gene unclear. V was pared by 7 bases and J by 7 bases, with 10 bases between. Germline V gene data show CDR1 as MNHNS and CDR2 as SASEGT. The CDR3 is 11 residues long. The CDR3 DNA sequence: TGTGCCAGCACTGCCCCGGCTGGCTACACCTTC. Its protein is CASTAPAGYTF.

This chain uses TRBV19 with TRBJ2-2; TRBD1 agrees at 7 bases. This CDR3 is 15 amino acids long. With V trimmed by 4 bases and J by 3 bases, 5 bases remained unmatched. CDR1 LNHDA and CDR2 SQIVND come from the germline V gene (reference sequence). For the CDR3, the DNA is TGTGCCAGTAGTAAGGACAGGCAGTACACCGGGGAGCTGTTTTTT. It is translated as CASSKDRQYTGELFF.

The chain links TRBV9 to TRBJ2-7; D uncertain. The germline gives CDR1 SGDLS, CDR2 YYNGEE. There are 13 residues in the CDR3. Trimming cost V 0 bases and J 0 bases, with 4 bases left between them. CDR3 sequence (DNA): TGTGCCAGCAGCGTAGAGGACTCCTACGAGCAGTACTTC. It yields the protein CASSVEDSYEQYF.

A few counts support this clone. The chain is built from TRBV30 and TRBJ2-1; 9 nucleotides line up with TRBD2. Germline V gene sequence: CDR1 GTSNPN, CDR2 SVGIG (reference sequence). The CDR3 consists of 17 residues. The V and J ends lost 3 bases and 0 bases, in that order; junction bases with no gene match: 9. CDR3 sequence reads: CAWSGLAGSSSYNEQFF. DNA of the CDR3: TGTGCCTGGAGCGGGCTAGCGGGATCCAGCTCCTACAATGAGCAGTTCTTC.

The chain couples TRBV14 to TRBJ1-1; weak D call: TRBD1 (5 bases). V was cut by 0 bases and J by 11 bases, with 10 bases left in between. This CDR3 contains 12 residues. Germline V gives CDR1 SGHDN, CDR2 FVKESK. The CDR3 DNA follows: TGTGCCAGCAGCCAAGATCGAGGGGAGGCTTTCTTT. It codes for CASSQDRGEAFF. The entire variable domain, with the rest obtained from reference TRBV14 and TRBJ1-1, is as follows: EAGVTQFPSHSVIEKGQTVTLRCDPISGHDNLYWYRRVMGKEIKFLLHFVKESKQDESGMPNNRFLAERTGGTYSTLKVQPAELEDSGVYFCASSQDRGEAFFGQGTRLTVV.

The chain employs TRBV15 and TRBJ2-7; 12 bases agree with TRBD2. Trimming cost V 8 bases and J 2 bases; bases outside gene matches: 1. The CDR3 is made up of 13 amino acids. Per the germline V gene, CDR1 is LNHNV and CDR2 is YYDKDF (reference sequence). The CDR3: CATRTSGAYEQYF. CDR3 DNA: TGTGCCACCCGGACTAGCGGGGCCTACGAGCAGTACTTC.

This clone has only a few counts. The rearrangement links TRBV25-1 to TRBJ2-1; the match to TRBD2 covers 8 bases. CDR3 length equals 15 residues. The trim removed 5 bases at V and 7 bases at J, leaving 10 bases unmatched. CDR1 MGHDK and CDR2 SYGVNS come from the germline V gene. The CDR3, as DNA: TGTGCCAGCAGTTCCGGGAGGGCCTTGGATAATGAGCAGTTCTTC. This gives the protein CASSSGRALDNEQFF.

Comment on this clone: One end of the junction varies from germline; a read error may be responsible. The CDR3 loop reads CASSLARWDTQYF. The CDR3 DNA is TGTGCTAGCAGCTTAGCGAGGTGGGATACGCAGTATTTT. The chain is built from TRBV7-7 and TRBJ2-3; perhaps TRBD2 as D (5 bases). Germline V lookup: CDR1 SSHAT, CDR2 FNYEAQ (reference sequence). The CDR3 consists of 13 residues.

The chain couples TRBV10-3 to TRBJ2-3; D is possibly TRBD1 or TRBD2 (5 bases each). V lost 6 bases to trimming and J lost 3 bases, with 13 bases between them. Germline CDR1 ENHRY, CDR2 SYGVKD. This CDR3 is 14 amino acids long. The CDR3 DNA sequence: TGTGCCATCAGGGGGGTTTTGAGTACAGATACGCAGTATTTT. It yields the protein CAIRGVLSTDTQYF.

The V call is TRBV2, the J call TRBJ2-7; D unresolved. Germline CDR1 SNHLY, CDR2 FYNNEI. V was trimmed by 3 bases and J by 4 bases, leaving 16 bases between them. CDR3 length equals 15 residues. The CDR3 DNA is TGTGCCAGCAGTGATTCTGGCAGAAATACATACGAGCAGTACTTC. Translation: CASSDSGRNTYEQYF.

The J gene is TRBJ2-7, the V gene TRBV7-2, with 7 bases that match TRBD2. The ends lost 5 bases at V and 4 bases at J; junction bases unmatched: 11. Per germline, CDR1 SGHTA and CDR2 FQGNSA. This CDR3 has 15 amino acids. The CDR3 bases are TGTGCCAGCAGCCCCCGGGGCGGGAGCTTGTACGAGCAGTACTTC. As protein: CASSPRGGSLYEQYF.

The chain uses TRBV5-4 and TRBJ2-7; 7 positions agree with TRBD2. The length of the CDR3 is 13 residues. V was pared by 5 bases and J by 3 bases, with 5 bases of the junction left unmatched. Germline CDR1 and CDR2: SGHNT and YYREEE (reference sequence). The CDR3 region has the DNA TGTGCCAGCAGTCTCTCGGGGGGCTACGAGCAGTACTTC. It translates to CASSLSGGYEQYF.

The chain employs TRBV28 and TRBJ2-7, with 9 bases lining up with TRBD1. The V segment lost 3 bases and the J segment 4 bases; nucleotides outside the gene matches: 4. The V gene's germline CDR1 is MDHEN and CDR2 SYDVKM. CDR3 size: 14 residues. The CDR3 protein is CASSFRDRVYEQYF. CDR3 sequence (DNA): TGTGCCAGCAGTTTCAGGGACAGGGTATACGAGCAGTACTTC.

V is TRBV2 and J is TRBJ2-7, with D unclear. Germline V gene data show CDR1 as SNHLY and CDR2 as FYNNEI. Trimming removed 5 bases from V and 3 bases from J, with 11 bases in between. CDR3 length: 13 residues. The CDR3 region has the DNA TGTGCCAGCAGTCGGGCCTCTTTCTACGAGCAGTACTTC. This translates into CASSRASFYEQYF.

The chain uses TRBV30 and TRBJ1-1, with D hard to call. The germline V gene has CDR1 GTSNPN and CDR2 SVGIG (reference sequence). CDR3 length: 11 residues. V dropped 3 bases and J dropped 2 bases, with 4 bases sitting between them. This CDR3 reads CAWRVNTEAFF. CDR3 DNA: TGTGCCTGGAGGGTAAACACTGAAGCTTTCTTT.

This clone occurred once. The V and J genes are TRBV27 and TRBJ2-3, with 13 bases that match TRBD2. CDR3 length equals 17 residues. Germline CDR1 is MNHEY and CDR2 is SMNVEV (reference sequence). J was trimmed by 1 base and V by 6 bases; bases with no gene match: 7. The chain's CDR3 is CASSRGLAGVGTDTQYF. The CDR3 region has the DNA TGTGCCAGCAGCCGTGGACTAGCGGGAGTCGGCACAGATACGCAGTATTTT.

This clone has only a few counts. The chain links TRBV7-2 to TRBJ1-2; D gene uncertain. Germline V gene data show CDR1 as SGHTA and CDR2 as FQGNSA. This CDR3 contains 14 residues. V was pared by 3 bases and J by 0 bases, with 8 bases between. The CDR3: CASSFRQTNYGYTF. CDR3 in DNA: TGTGCCAGCAGCTTTCGGCAGACTAACTATGGCTACACCTTC.

The gene calls are TRBV7-9 and TRBJ2-1; D might be TRBD1 or TRBD2, each matching 6 bases. The ends were cut back, 4 bases at V and 7 bases at J, with 14 bases in the middle. The CDR3 has 14 amino acids. Germline V CDR1 and CDR2: SEHNR, FQNEAQ (reference sequence). CDR3 loop: CASSWVGGRNEQFF. In DNA form, the CDR3 reads TGTGCCAGCAGCTGGGTCGGGGGCCGGAATGAGCAGTTCTTC.

The J gene is TRBJ2-7, the V gene TRBV23-1; no clear D. TRBV23-1 is noted as an ORF with a role that remains uncertain. The CDR3 spans 16 residues. V was clipped by 0 bases and J by 4 bases, with 16 bases between them. The CDR3 loop is CASSQSGGLEPYEQYF. CDR3 nucleotide sequence: TGCGCCAGCAGTCAATCAGGCGGCCTCGAGCCATACGAGCAGTACTTC.

This clone has only a few counts. The rearrangement links TRBV10-3 to TRBJ2-1; TRBD1 or TRBD2 may be the D gene (5 bases each). Trimming removed 5 bases from V and 5 bases from J, with 16 bases in between. The CDR3 extends over 15 amino acids. The germline gives CDR1 ENHRY, CDR2 SYGVKD. CDR3 sequence: CAISFAGTENNEQFF. The CDR3 DNA follows: TGTGCCATCAGTTTCGCCGGGACGGAAAACAATGAGCAGTTCTTC.

This clone was counted between two and nine times. V and J are TRBV7-8 and TRBJ2-2, with D possibly being TRBD2 (5 bases). V lost 1 base to trimming and J lost 4 bases, with 13 bases between them. The CDR3 consists of 16 residues. Per the germline V gene, CDR1 is SGHVS and CDR2 is FQNEAQ. Here the CDR3 DNA reads TGTGCCAGCAGCTTAGTTTCGAGCGGTTTCACCGGGGAGCTGTTTTTT. Translation: CASSLVSSGFTGELFF.